These 17 T cell receptor beta chains share one sample of origin, sequenced in a study of blood T cell repertoires in COVID-19. Assay: immunoSEQ multiplex PCR; the TCRdb copy retains only in-frame clones and omits some. The repertoire includes about 440,000 clones, 80% to 95% of them detected once, and 0.6% sits in the top ten. Sequences were obtained from PBMCs or T cells enriched from blood (not recorded which). The receptor source for this set is a man between 18 and 35 years old who had recovered from COVID-19.

V usage is TRBV10-2 and J usage is TRBJ2-5; 9 bases match TRBD2. This CDR3 has 17 residues. V trimming: 3 bases; J trimming: 0 bases; junction bases outside the gene matches: 8. The V gene's germline CDR1 is WSHSY and CDR2 SAAADI. The CDR3 DNA sequence: TGCGCCAGCAGTGATTTTGCGGGAGGGCCGTACCAAGAGACCCAGTACTTC. Protein: CASSDFAGGPYQETQYF.

The genes are TRBV19 and TRBJ2-1; D possibly corresponds to TRBD1 (5 bases). Trimming took 4 bases from V and 4 from J, leaving 14 bases between them. This CDR3 has 15 amino acids. CDR1 and CDR2 (germline): LNHDA, SQIVND (reference sequence). CDR3 sequence (DNA): TGTGCCAGTAGTAATTCAGGGTCCCGATACAATGAGCAGTTCTTC. Translated: CASSNSGSRYNEQFF.

This rearrangement joins TRBV5-4 to TRBJ1-1; D ambiguous. The V gene lost 4 bases and the J gene lost 1 base, with 8 bases spanning the gap. The CDR3 is 13 residues long. Germline CDR1 and CDR2: SGHNT and YYREEE (reference sequence). The CDR3 DNA follows: TGTGCCAGCAGCCCGGGAACGAACACTGAAGCTTTCTTT. This gives the protein CASSPGTNTEAFF.

The CDR3 nucleotides are TGTGCCAGCACTGAACAGGGTCACGTCTCTGGGGCCAACGTCCTGACTTTC. Residues: CASTEQGHVSGANVLTF. V usage is TRBV5-5 and J usage is TRBJ2-6; the D gene is possibly TRBD1 (6 bases). The length of the CDR3 is 17 residues. The germline CDR1 and CDR2 sequences are SGHKS and YYEKEE (reference sequence). V lost 6 bases and J 0 bases, leaving 16 bases between the germline ends.

V gene TRBV2 combines with J gene TRBJ1-5, with 7 bases that match TRBD1. J was trimmed by 6 bases and V by 2 bases; bases with no gene match: 7. The length of the CDR3 is 15 residues. Germline V gene sequence: CDR1 SNHLY, CDR2 FYNNEI. The CDR3 DNA sequence: TGTGCCAGCAGTGAATCCCGACAGGGACCTCAGCCCCAGCATTTT. Its translation is CASSESRQGPQPQHF.

V is TRBV5-1 and J is TRBJ2-1; D uncertain. The germline gives CDR1 SGHRS, CDR2 YFSETQ. There are 13 residues in the CDR3. The V and J ends lost 1 base and 5 bases respectively, with 7 bases between them. In DNA, the CDR3 is TGCGCCAGCAGCTTGAATGCGGACAATGAGCAGTTCTTC. Translated: CASSLNADNEQFF.

This chain joins TRBV12-1 and TRBJ2-5; the DNA was not compared with TRBD2, the D call given in the table. TRBV12-1 is designated a pseudogene. This CDR3 spans 16 amino acids. CDR3 nucleotide sequence: TGTGCCAGCAGCTTCGGAGGGGCAGGAAGATCGGAGACCCAGTACTTC. It yields the protein CASSFGGAGRSETQYF.

The V call is TRBV28, the J call TRBJ1-4; perhaps TRBD1 as D (5 bases). This CDR3 is 12 amino acids long. CDR1 is MDHEN and CDR2 is SYDVKM in the germline V gene. Trimming pared 11 bases from V and 6 bases from J, leaving 13 bases between. The CDR3 is CASQPRDEKLFF. DNA for the CDR3: TGTGCCTCACAGCCCAGGGATGAAAAACTGTTTTTT.

V gene TRBV10-2 combines with J gene TRBJ2-1, with 9 bases fitting TRBD2. Germline assignment: CDR1 WSHSY and CDR2 SAAADI. This CDR3 has 17 amino acids. The trim removed 0 bases at V and 8 bases at J, leaving 11 bases unmatched. CDR3 amino acids: CASSESISGSNIYEQFF. CDR3 bases: TGCGCCAGCAGTGAGTCGATTAGCGGGAGTAATATCTATGAGCAGTTCTTC.

The rearrangement joins TRBV5-1 to TRBJ2-3; the D gene is possibly TRBD1 (6 bases). V gave up 7 bases and J gave up 0 bases, with 12 bases separating them. This CDR3 contains 14 residues. Germline V gene data show CDR1 as SGHRS and CDR2 as YFSETQ. CDR3 sequence (DNA): TGCGCCAGCGAAAGGGGGTCTAGCACAGATACGCAGTATTTT. It is translated as CASERGSSTDTQYF.

The gene calls are TRBV2 and TRBJ1-1, with a possible D match to TRBD1 (5 bases). The V gene lost 4 bases and the J gene lost 10 bases, with 19 bases spanning the gap. The CDR3 spans 14 residues. Per germline, CDR1 SNHLY and CDR2 FYNNEI. The CDR3 nucleotides are TGTGCCAGCAGTGGGGTCGTCGTTGGGGGGAGAGCTTTCTTT. As protein: CASSGVVVGGRAFF. The full variable domain, its missing parts supplied by reference TRBV2 and TRBJ1-1, is EPEVTQTPSHQVTQMGQEVILRCVPISNHLYFYWYRQILGQKVEFLVSFYNNEISEKSEIFDDQFSVERPDGSNFTLKIRSTKLEDSAMYFCASSGVVVGGRAFFGQGTRLTVV.

The V call is TRBV18, the J call TRBJ1-5, with D possibly TRBD1 on 5 matching bases. Looked up from germline, CDR1 is KGHSH and CDR2 is LQKENI. The CDR3 runs to 15 residues. The V gene lost 1 base and the J gene lost 5 bases, with 12 bases spanning the gap. The CDR3 region is CASSPLKGVDQPQHF. As DNA, the CDR3 is TGTGCCAGCTCACCACTAAAAGGGGTTGATCAGCCCCAGCATTTT.

The gene calls are TRBV4-1 and TRBJ2-7, with 7 bases identical to TRBD2. The CDR3 sequence is 15 residues long. The V gene's germline CDR1 is MGHRA and CDR2 YSYEKL. Trimming at V came to 1 base and at J to 3 bases, leaving 6 bases not matched to a gene. The CDR3 DNA follows: TGCGCCAGCAGCCAAGGAGCGGGGAACCTCTACGAGCAGTACTTC. It yields the protein CASSQGAGNLYEQYF.

V and J are TRBV6-5 and TRBJ2-7; possibly TRBD2 for D (6 bases). V was cut by 5 bases and J by 6 bases, with 20 bases left in between. CDR1 and CDR2 from the germline V gene are MNHEY and SVGAGI. This CDR3 is built from 15 residues. CDR3 coding DNA: TGTGCCAGCAGTCCAGAGGACTACTGGGGCGGCGAGCAGTACTTC. The encoded protein is CASSPEDYWGGEQYF.

The V gene is TRBV30, the J gene TRBJ1-2; a weak D match, TRBD1 (6 bases). V dropped 0 bases and J dropped 8 bases, with 13 bases sitting between them. Germline values: CDR1 GTSNPN, CDR2 SVGIG (reference sequence). This CDR3 is built from 13 residues. This chain's CDR3 is CAWSVLGGRGYTF. The CDR3 nucleotides read TGTGCCTGGAGTGTACTAGGGGGTAGGGGCTACACCTTC.

V gene TRBV28 combines with J gene TRBJ2-7, with D perhaps TRBD1 (5 bases). The CDR3 contains 13 residues. The germline V gene encodes CDR1 MDHEN and CDR2 SYDVKM. Trimming left V 7 bases short and J 1 base short, with 11 bases between. The CDR3 DNA reads TGTGCCAGCAATGCAGGGTGGTCCTACGAGCAGTACTTC. Translating it yields CASNAGWSYEQYF.

This CDR3 reads CASSGAPGSGNTIYF. The CDR3 nucleotides are TGTGCCAGCAGCGGGGCACCCGGGAGTGGAAACACCATATATTTT. The chain recombines TRBV7-6 with TRBJ1-3; weak D call: TRBD1 (5 bases). The CDR3 runs to 15 residues. Germline V CDR1 and CDR2: SGHVS, FNYEAQ. The V gene lost 5 bases and the J gene lost 3 bases, with 14 bases spanning the gap. The full variable domain, completed using reference TRBV7-6 and TRBJ1-3, is GAGVSQSPRYKVTKRGQDVALRCDPISGHVSLYWYRQALGQGPEFLTYFNYEAQQDKSGLPNDRFSAERPEGSISTLTIQRTEQRDSAMYRCASSGAPGSGNTIYFGEGSWLTVV.